This TCR beta chain was identified in a study of T cell changes during pregnancy in multiple sclerosis. TCRdb's table, derived via immunoSEQ multiplex PCR, lists solely in-frame clones and lacks some. In the table there are tens of thousands of clones, approximately 86% of which are singletons. The CDR3 runs to 17 residues. Germline V gives CDR1 SGDLS, CDR2 YYNGEE. V dropped 4 bases and J dropped 6 bases, with 24 bases sitting between them. The chain couples TRBV9 to TRBJ2-3; TRBD1 might be the D (7 bases). The receptor was isolated from a female donor with multiple sclerosis, enrolled in a pregnancy study. The source material was peripheral blood, sampled in the first trimester of pregnancy. Here the CDR3 DNA reads TGTGCCAGCAGCTTACAAGGGGGCGGGGACGCGCGGGATACGCAGTATTTT. Encoded protein: CASSLQGGGDARDTQYF.